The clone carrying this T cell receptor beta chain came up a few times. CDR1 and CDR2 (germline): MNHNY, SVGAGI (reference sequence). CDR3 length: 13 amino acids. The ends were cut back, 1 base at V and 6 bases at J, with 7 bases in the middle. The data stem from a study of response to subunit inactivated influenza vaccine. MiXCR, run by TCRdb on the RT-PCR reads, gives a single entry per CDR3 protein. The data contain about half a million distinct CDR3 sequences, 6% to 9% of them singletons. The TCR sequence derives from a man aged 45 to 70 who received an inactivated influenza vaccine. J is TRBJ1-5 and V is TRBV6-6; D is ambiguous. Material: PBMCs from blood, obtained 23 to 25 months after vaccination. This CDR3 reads CASSYLEGQPQHF. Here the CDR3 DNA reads TGTGCCAGCAGTTACTTGGAGGGTCAGCCCCAGCATTTT.